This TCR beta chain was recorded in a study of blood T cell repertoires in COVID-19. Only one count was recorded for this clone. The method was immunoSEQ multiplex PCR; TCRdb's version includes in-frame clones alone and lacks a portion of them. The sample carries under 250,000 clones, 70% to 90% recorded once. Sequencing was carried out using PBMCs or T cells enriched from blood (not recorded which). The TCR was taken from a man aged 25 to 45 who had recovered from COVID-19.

The CDR3 nucleotides are TGTGCCAGTAACGACAGGGGACCCCAAAACATTCAGTACTTC. It translates to CASNDRGPQNIQYF. The chain has TRBV19 and TRBJ2-4; 8 nucleotides agree with TRBD1. The V segment lost 7 bases and the J segment 5 bases; nucleotides outside the gene matches: 7. Looked up from germline, CDR1 is LNHDA and CDR2 is SQIVND (reference sequence). The CDR3 has 14 amino acids.